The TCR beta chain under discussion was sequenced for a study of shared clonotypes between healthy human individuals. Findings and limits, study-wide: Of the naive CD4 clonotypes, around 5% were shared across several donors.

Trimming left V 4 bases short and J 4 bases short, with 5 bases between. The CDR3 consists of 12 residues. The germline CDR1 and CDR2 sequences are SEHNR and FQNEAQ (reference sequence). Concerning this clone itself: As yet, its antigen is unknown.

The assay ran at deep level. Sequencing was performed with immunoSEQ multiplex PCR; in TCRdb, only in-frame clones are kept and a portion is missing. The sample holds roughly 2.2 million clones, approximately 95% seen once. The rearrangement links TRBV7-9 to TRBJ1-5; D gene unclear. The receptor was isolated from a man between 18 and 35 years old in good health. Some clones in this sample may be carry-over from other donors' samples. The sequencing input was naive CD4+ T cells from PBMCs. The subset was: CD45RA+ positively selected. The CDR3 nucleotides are TGTGCCAGCAGCTCAATGAATCAGCCCCAGCATTTT. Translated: CASSSMNQPQHF.